A selection of T cell receptor beta chains follows, all from one sample in a study of metastatic and nonmetastatic thyroid tumors. TCRdb reprocessed the PCR reads using MiXCR. Of about 35,000 clones detected, roughly 33% appear once; the ten largest clones hold roughly 16%. The sample taken for sequencing was tumor tissue. These receptors all come from a female donor with papillary thyroid cancer or a benign thyroid nodule (not recorded which). Some clones in this sample may be carry-over from other donors' samples. CDR3s include the opening cysteine and the closing phenylalanine or tryptophan. The D gene is left open where the match is weak. Only some rows state a clone size, as once, few, many or a class for expanded clones.

V,J,D,size,CDR3,DNA
TRBV7-3,TRBJ1-6,TRBD1,NA,CASSPGTANSPLHF,TGTGCCAGCAGTCCGGGGACAGCCAATTCACCCCTCCACTTT
TRBV19,TRBJ1-2,TRBD1,NA,CASQGARVNYGYTF,TGTGCCAGTCAGGGGGCGCGGGTTAACTATGGCTACACCTTC
TRBV30,TRBJ2-2,TRBD2,medium-sized,CAWRGPGLAGVGELFF,TGTGCCTGGAGGGGACCGGGACTAGCGGGAGTGGGGGAGCTGTTTTTT
TRBV19,TRBJ2-7,NA,NA,CASSQGGGSYEQYF,TGTGCCAGTAGTCAGGGGGGAGGCTCCTACGAGCAGTACTTC
TRBV27,TRBJ1-5,TRBD1,NA,CASSLSLDRAGPQHF,TGTGCCAGCAGTTTATCCCTAGACAGGGCGGGGCCCCAGCATTTT
TRBV6-1,TRBJ1-2,NA,few,CASSITFAGQANYGYTF,TGTGCCAGCAGTATCACCTTTGCGGGGCAGGCTAACTATGGCTACACCTTC
TRBV6-2/TRBV6-3,TRBJ2-3,NA,few,CASSYSTSTDTQYF,TGTGCCAGCAGTTACTCGACTAGCACAGATACGCAGTATTTT
TRBV20-1,TRBJ1-1,NA,NA,CSASGGWDEAFF,TGCAGTGCATCGGGCGGGTGGGATGAAGCTTTCTTT
TRBV4-2,TRBJ2-7,TRBD2,NA,CASSQAGTSGRFNEQYF,TGTGCCAGCAGCCAAGCCGGGACTAGCGGGAGATTTAACGAGCAGTACTTC
TRBV20-1,TRBJ2-2,TRBD2,NA,CSARDLAGEAGELFF,TGCAGTGCTAGAGATCTAGCGGGAGAGGCCGGGGAGCTGTTTTTT
TRBV5-1,TRBJ1-2,NA,NA,CASSLGQGRDNGYTF,TGCGCCAGCAGCTTAGGGCAGGGGCGAGATAATGGCTACACCTTC
TRBV6-1,TRBJ2-2,NA,few,CASSEGQTGELFF,TGTGCCAGCAGTGAGGGGCAGACCGGGGAGCTGTTTTTT
TRBV6-1,TRBJ2-4,NA,NA,CASRGGFDDIQYF,TGTGCCAGCAGAGGAGGGTTTGATGACATTCAGTACTTC
TRBV2,TRBJ2-2,TRBD1,few,CASSEQQGAGGELFF,TGTGCCAGCAGTGAACAGCAGGGGGCCGGCGGGGAGCTGTTTTTT